The clone carrying this TCR beta chain has ten or more counts. Its antigen is currently unknown. The CDR3 spans 14 residues. Germline CDR1 and CDR2: SQVTM and ANQGSEA. V was trimmed by 6 bases and J by 5 bases, leaving 17 bases between them. For the second PCR, which ran for roughly 7 to 11 cycles, a sample-barcoded 5' primer and a J-beta primer mix were used. The study obtained at least 3 million CDR3-containing paired-end reads from every sample. TCRdb passed the 5' RACE reads through MiXCR, listing each CDR3 protein once. This table has about 700,000 distinct CDR3 sequences, 32% appearing once. These data belong to a study of blood T cells in healthy people across ages. Whole-study findings and limits: Age advanced and TCR beta diversity per million T cells fell, roughly linearly.

Sample: blood. The V gene is TRBV29-1, the J gene TRBJ2-1; D might be TRBD1 (5 bases). This receptor was identified in a woman of 80 years or more in good health. The CDR3 sequence: CSVAIRGPDNEQFF. The CDR3 DNA reads TGCAGCGTGGCGATTAGGGGTCCTGACAATGAGCAGTTCTTC.